This T cell receptor (beta chain) comes out of a study of shared clonotypes between healthy human individuals. To note about this clone: As yet, its antigen is unknown.

Clones were read by immunoSEQ multiplex PCR, and TCRdb kept only the in-frame ones, dropping some. The table has around 1.1 million clones, approximately 80% seen once; the top ten hold approximately 0.9%. The CDR3 has 14 residues. Looked up from germline, CDR1 is MNHEY and CDR2 is SVGAGI. Between the trimmed V and J ends, which lost 2 bases and 4 bases, there was a span of 11 bases. General observations from the study: A reduction in generation probabilities was seen for non-shared clonotypes relative to those shared by all four donors. Naive CD4 clonotype sharing across a few donors was 4% to 5%.

The chain has TRBV6-5 and TRBJ1-2; maybe TRBD1 (5 bases). The sequence was collected from a young man in good health. Some clones in this sample may be carry-over from other donors' samples. The sequencing sample was made of memory CD4+ T cells from PBMCs. Subset in this sample: CD45RA-negative fraction. As DNA, the CDR3 is TGTGCCAGCAGTTACGAGGGACCGAGCTATGGCTACACCTTC. Its protein is CASSYEGPSYGYTF.